These 17 T cell receptor beta chains originate from one sample sequenced in a study of cytomegalovirus exposure and HLA in healthy donors. The PCR employed 60 Vbeta primers together with 13 Jbeta primers. Only in-frame clones appear in the TCRdb table, and some are missing; sequencing was by immunoSEQ multiplex PCR. This table holds roughly 150,000 clones, almost 80% found once. The sample consisted of PBMCs. The origin of the receptors is a male donor in good health and CMV-seronegative.

The V and J genes are TRBV4-1 and TRBJ1-1; D uncertain. This CDR3 has 15 residues. Trimming stripped 0 bases from V and 4 bases from J, with 12 bases between. Germline V gives CDR1 MGHRA, CDR2 YSYEKL. This CDR3 is CASSQEQTPGTEAFF. The CDR3 region has the DNA TGCGCCAGCAGCCAAGAACAAACTCCGGGCACTGAAGCTTTCTTT.

This rearrangement joins TRBV10-3 to TRBJ2-7, with TRBD1 matching 9 bases. The trim removed 4 bases at V and 6 bases at J, leaving 1 base unmatched. The CDR3 contains 12 residues. CDR1 is ENHRY, CDR2 SYGVKD, per germline. The CDR3 protein is CAISATGGEQYF. The CDR3 DNA is TGTGCCATCAGTGCGACAGGGGGCGAGCAGTACTTC.

The CDR3 DNA sequence: TGTGCCAGCAGCTTTCTGGGGGAGGGCACAGATACGCAGTATTTT. It translates to CASSFLGEGTDTQYF. This rearrangement joins TRBV5-6 to TRBJ2-3; a weak D match, TRBD2 (6 bases). The ends were cut back, 2 bases at V and 1 base at J, with 11 bases in the middle. CDR1 is SGHDT, CDR2 YYEEEE, per germline. The CDR3 sequence is 15 residues long.

This CDR3 is CASSQAVGGGSNQPQHF. CDR3 DNA: TGCGCCAGCAGCCAAGCCGTCGGAGGCGGTAGCAATCAGCCCCAGCATTTT. This rearrangement joins TRBV4-3 to TRBJ1-5; the D is unclear. The CDR3 contains 17 residues. V was pared by 1 base and J by 0 bases, with 13 bases between. CDR1 and CDR2 from the germline V gene are LGHNA and YSLEER.

This clone came up a few times. The rearrangement uses TRBV10-3 and TRBJ2-7; 7 positions agree with TRBD1. The CDR3 length is 12 residues. CDR1 is ENHRY, CDR2 SYGVKD, per germline. Trimming took 11 bases from V and 1 from J; bases not matched to a gene: 5. The CDR3 sequence is CAAGQASYEQYF. CDR3 in DNA: TGTGCCGCTGGACAGGCGTCCTACGAGCAGTACTTC.

This clone came up a few times. The chain combines TRBV29-1 with TRBJ2-7, with TRBD2 identical over 7 bases. The CDR3 loop spans 11 amino acids. Germline V gene lookup returns CDR1 SQVTM and CDR2 ANQGSEA. The trim removed 4 bases at V and 4 bases at J, leaving 1 base unmatched. CDR3 amino acids: CSVGEGYEQYF. In DNA, the CDR3 is TGCAGCGTTGGGGAGGGGTACGAGCAGTACTTC.

This clone appeared once. V and J are TRBV6-6 and TRBJ1-1; a weak D match, TRBD1 (5 bases). The V gene's germline CDR1 is MNHNY and CDR2 SVGAGI (reference sequence). With 7 bases removed from V and 2 bases from J, the gap between germline ends came to 14 bases. This CDR3 region has 14 residues. The CDR3 DNA is TGTGCCAGCACTCCGGGGGGGGAAAACACTGAAGCTTTCTTT. This translates into CASTPGGENTEAFF.

This chain connects TRBV6-5 to TRBJ2-7; D is perhaps TRBD1 (6 bases). This CDR3 region has 12 residues. Germline CDR1 and CDR2: MNHEY and SVGAGI. Trimming pared 8 bases from V and 0 bases from J, leaving 8 bases between. CDR3 region: CASDRPSYEQYF. CDR3 DNA: TGTGCCAGCGACAGGCCCTCCTACGAGCAGTACTTC.

V gene TRBV5-1 combines with J gene TRBJ2-2; perhaps TRBD2 as D (5 bases). V was clipped by 4 bases and J by 2 bases, with 9 bases between them. The V gene's germline CDR1 is SGHRS and CDR2 YFSETQ. There are 14 residues in the CDR3. CDR3: CASSRRTNTGELFF. Here the CDR3 DNA reads TGCGCCAGCAGCCGGAGGACTAACACCGGGGAGCTGTTTTTT.

This clone was counted a single time. V usage is TRBV2 and J usage is TRBJ2-1, with a possible D match to TRBD2 (6 bases). Germline V gene data show CDR1 as SNHLY and CDR2 as FYNNEI. The CDR3 extends over 14 amino acids. V was cut by 8 bases and J by 6 bases, with 17 bases left in between. The CDR3 here is CASARRGVGNEQFF. CDR3 nucleotides: TGTGCCAGCGCGAGGAGGGGCGTAGGCAATGAGCAGTTCTTC.

This clone has a single count. This CDR3 is CASSSHLRYEQYF. In DNA, the CDR3 is TGTGCCAGCAGTTCCCATTTGAGATACGAGCAGTACTTC. The rearrangement links TRBV6-6 to TRBJ2-7; no reliable D call. V was clipped by 4 bases and J by 4 bases, with 11 bases between them. CDR1 and CDR2 (germline): MNHNY, SVGAGI (reference sequence). CDR3 length: 13 amino acids.

This clone has only a few counts. The CDR3 sequence: CASSKAASGATNEKLFF. CDR3 DNA sequence: TGCGCCAGCAGCAAAGCCGCTTCGGGGGCAACTAATGAAAAACTGTTTTTT. The V call is TRBV4-3, the J call TRBJ1-4, with a possible D match to TRBD1 (5 bases). The CDR3 contains 17 residues. Germline V gene lookup returns CDR1 LGHNA and CDR2 YSLEER. Trimming removed 5 bases at V and 0 bases at J, with 16 bases between.

V and J are TRBV6-4 and TRBJ2-3; D is perhaps TRBD2 (5 bases). Between the trimmed V and J ends, which lost 5 bases and 6 bases, there was a span of 12 bases. Looked up from germline, CDR1 is MRHNA and CDR2 is SNTAGT. This CDR3 contains 13 residues. As DNA, the CDR3 is TGTGCCAGCAGTCGGGAAGAAAGGGATACGCAGTATTTT. It encodes CASSREERDTQYF.

The chain is built from TRBV5-1 and TRBJ1-4, with no clear D. The CDR3 sequence is 14 residues long. Deletions cut 5 bases from V and 3 bases from J, with 11 bases between. CDR1 is SGHRS and CDR2 is YFSETQ in the germline V gene. The CDR3 bases are TGCGCCAGCAGACCAGGTCCCTCTAATGAAAAACTGTTTTTT. This codes for CASRPGPSNEKLFF.

V usage is TRBV2 and J usage is TRBJ2-1; 7 bases agree with TRBD1. Germline CDR1 and CDR2: SNHLY and FYNNEI. V lost 9 bases to trimming and J lost 4 bases; unmatched junction nucleotides: 9. This CDR3 spans 14 amino acids. The CDR3 DNA reads TGTGCCAGTGGGAGAGGGGGCGAGTACAATGAGCAGTTCTTC. Translating it yields CASGRGGEYNEQFF.

This clone appeared once. The chain uses TRBV4-1 and TRBJ2-7, with D possibly TRBD2 on 5 matching bases. The germline V gene has CDR1 MGHRA and CDR2 YSYEKL. V lost 4 bases to trimming and J lost 1 base, with 17 bases between them. The CDR3 is 16 residues long. CDR3 coding DNA: TGCGCCAGCAGCCCCCTTAAAAGCGGCGATTCCTACGAGCAGTACTTC. The encoded protein is CASSPLKSGDSYEQYF.

This clone was seen more than once but under ten times. The J gene is TRBJ1-6, the V gene TRBV7-2; 7 bases are shared with TRBD1. CDR1 and CDR2 (germline): SGHTA, FQGNSA. With 3 bases clipped from V and 8 bases from J, the junction kept 10 bases outside the gene matches. The CDR3 runs 16 residues. This CDR3 is CASSFRSGTDHSPLHF. The DNA of the CDR3 is TGTGCCAGCAGCTTCAGGTCCGGGACAGACCATTCACCCCTCCACTTT.